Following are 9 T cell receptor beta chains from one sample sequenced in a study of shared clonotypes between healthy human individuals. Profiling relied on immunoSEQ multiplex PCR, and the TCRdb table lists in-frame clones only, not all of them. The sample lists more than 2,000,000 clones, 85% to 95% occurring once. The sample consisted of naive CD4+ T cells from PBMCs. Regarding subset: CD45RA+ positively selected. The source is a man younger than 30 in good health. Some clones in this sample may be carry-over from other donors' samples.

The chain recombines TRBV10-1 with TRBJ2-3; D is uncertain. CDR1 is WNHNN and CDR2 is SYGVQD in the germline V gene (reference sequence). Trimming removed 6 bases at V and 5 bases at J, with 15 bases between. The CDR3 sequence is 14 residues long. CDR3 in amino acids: CASRRFWSEDTQYF. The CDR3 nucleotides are TGCGCCAGCAGGAGGTTCTGGTCGGAAGATACGCAGTATTTT.

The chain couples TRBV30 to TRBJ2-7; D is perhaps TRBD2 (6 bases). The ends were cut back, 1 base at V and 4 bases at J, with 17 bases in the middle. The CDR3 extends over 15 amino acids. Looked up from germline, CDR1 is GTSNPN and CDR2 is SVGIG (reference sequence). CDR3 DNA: TGTGCCTGGAGTGCCGCCGGGACTCCAGCTTACGAGCAGTACTTC. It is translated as CAWSAAGTPAYEQYF.

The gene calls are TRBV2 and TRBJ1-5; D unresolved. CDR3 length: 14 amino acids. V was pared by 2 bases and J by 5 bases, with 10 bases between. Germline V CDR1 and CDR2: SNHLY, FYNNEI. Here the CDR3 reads CASSEHGTYQPQHF. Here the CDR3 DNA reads TGTGCCAGCAGTGAACACGGAACCTATCAGCCCCAGCATTTT.

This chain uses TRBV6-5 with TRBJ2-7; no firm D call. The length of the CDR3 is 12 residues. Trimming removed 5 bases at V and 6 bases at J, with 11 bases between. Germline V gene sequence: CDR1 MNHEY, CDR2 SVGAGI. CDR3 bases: TGTGCCAGCAGTCCCGGGTGGGGCGAGCAGTACTTC. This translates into CASSPGWGEQYF.

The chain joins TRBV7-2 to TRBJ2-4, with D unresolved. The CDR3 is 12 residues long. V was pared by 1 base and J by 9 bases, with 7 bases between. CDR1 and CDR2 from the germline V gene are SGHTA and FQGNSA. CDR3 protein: CASSLVYGIQYF. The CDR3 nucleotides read TGTGCCAGCAGCTTAGTTTATGGCATTCAGTACTTC.

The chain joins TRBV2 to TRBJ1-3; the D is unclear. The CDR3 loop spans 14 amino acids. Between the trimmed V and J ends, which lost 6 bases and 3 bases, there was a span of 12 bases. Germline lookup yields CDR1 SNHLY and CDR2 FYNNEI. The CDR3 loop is CASSRTLFGNTIYF. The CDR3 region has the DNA TGTGCCAGCAGCAGGACCCTTTTTGGAAACACCATATATTTT.

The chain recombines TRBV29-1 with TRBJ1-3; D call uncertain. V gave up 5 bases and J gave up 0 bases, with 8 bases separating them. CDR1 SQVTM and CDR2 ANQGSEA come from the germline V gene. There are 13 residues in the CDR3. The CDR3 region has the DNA TGCAGCGTTAAGTCAAACTCTGGAAACACCATATATTTT. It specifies CSVKSNSGNTIYF. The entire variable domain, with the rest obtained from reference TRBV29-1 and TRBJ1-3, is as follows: SAVISQKPSRDICQRGTSLTIQCQVDSQVTMMFWYRQQPGQSLTLIATANQGSEATYESGFVIDKFPISRPNLTFSTLTVSNMSPEDSSIYLCSVKSNSGNTIYFGEGSWLTVV.

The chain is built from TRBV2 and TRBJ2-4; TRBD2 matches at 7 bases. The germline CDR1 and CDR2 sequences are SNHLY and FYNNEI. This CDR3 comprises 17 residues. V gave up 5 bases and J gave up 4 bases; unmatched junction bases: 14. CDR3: CASSTPRGGVIKNIQYF. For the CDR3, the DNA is TGTGCCAGCAGTACACCCCGGGGAGGGGTGATAAAAAACATTCAGTACTTC.

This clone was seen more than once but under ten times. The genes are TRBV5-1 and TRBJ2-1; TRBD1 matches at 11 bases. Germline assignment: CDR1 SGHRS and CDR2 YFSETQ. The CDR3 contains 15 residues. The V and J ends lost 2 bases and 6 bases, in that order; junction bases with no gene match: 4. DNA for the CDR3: TGCGCCAGCAGCTTCCCCGGGACAGGGGGCAATGAGCAGTTCTTC. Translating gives CASSFPGTGGNEQFF.